One sample yielded the 19 T cell receptor beta chains listed below, sequenced in a study of identical twins. Each CDR3 protein gets one entry after TCRdb re-called the 5' RACE reads with MiXCR. The top ten clones hold around 0.48% of a sample with more than 400,000 distinct CDR3 sequences, 12% to 15% of them seen once. This sample was shared with a second study, whose subject was yellow fever vaccine responses in identical twins.

Source material: CD4+ T cells sorted from blood. These receptors were collected from a young woman in good health.

The chain carries TRBV20-1 and TRBJ2-3; 13 bases are shared with TRBD2. This CDR3 has 16 residues. The V segment lost 6 bases and the J segment 2 bases; nucleotides outside the gene matches: 8. Germline values: CDR1 DFQATT, CDR2 SNEGSKA (reference sequence). CDR3 sequence: CSARGTSGDATDTQYF. The CDR3 coding sequence is TGCAGTGCCAGGGGGACTAGCGGGGACGCCACAGATACGCAGTATTTT.

V is TRBV5-1 and J is TRBJ2-7; 14 bases match TRBD2. V dropped 0 bases and J dropped 1; count of bases not matched to a gene: 6. Germline CDR1 reads SGHRS; CDR2 reads YFSETQ. The CDR3 is 18 amino acids. The CDR3, as DNA: TGCGCCAGCAGCTTGGTGCCGGGACTAGCGGGAGTGTCCTACGAGCAGTACTTC. Translation: CASSLVPGLAGVSYEQYF.

This rearrangement joins TRBV28 to TRBJ2-1, with TRBD2 matching over 7 bases. Germline V gene lookup returns CDR1 MDHEN and CDR2 SYDVKM. Losses at the gene ends were 6 bases for V and 6 bases for J; bases not matched to a gene: 14. The CDR3 has 16 amino acids. Here the CDR3 reads CASSPPTSYFSNEQFF. As DNA, the CDR3 is TGTGCCAGCAGCCCGCCGACTAGCTATTTTTCCAATGAGCAGTTCTTC.

The chain employs TRBV14 and TRBJ2-7; 10 bases match TRBD1. Germline CDR1 is SGHDN and CDR2 is FVKESK. This CDR3 contains 12 residues. The CDR3 DNA reads as TGTGCCAGCAGCCGGGGACAGGGGCCCCCGTTAGTC. Encoded protein: CASSRGQGPPLV.

The rearrangement joins TRBV11-2 to TRBJ1-2; 10 nucleotides agree with TRBD1. Germline CDR1 reads SGHAT; CDR2 reads FQNNGV. V was pared by 8 bases and J by 4 bases, with 10 bases of the junction left unmatched. The CDR3 totals 15 residues. The DNA of the CDR3 is TGTGCCAGCCGGGACAGGGGCGCCGGAAGCTATGGCTACACCTTC. The encoded protein is CASRDRGAGSYGYTF.

Only a few counts were recorded for this clonotype. This sequence joins TRBV11-2 and TRBJ2-1; no clear D. Trimming removed 5 bases at V and 2 bases at J, with 13 bases between. The CDR3 has 15 residues. The germline V gene encodes CDR1 SGHAT and CDR2 FQNNGV. The CDR3 here is CASSPDTLTYNEQFF. CDR3 coding DNA: TGTGCCAGCAGCCCCGATACCTTGACCTACAATGAGCAGTTCTTC.

The V and J genes are TRBV28 and TRBJ1-3, with 8 bases lining up with TRBD1. Per germline, CDR1 MDHEN and CDR2 SYDVKM. The CDR3 is made up of 16 amino acids. V lost 6 bases and J lost 2; bases outside the gene matches: 9. Here the CDR3 reads CASRNGQGLAGNTIYF. The DNA of the CDR3 is TGTGCCAGCAGGAATGGACAGGGTTTAGCTGGAAACACCATATATTTT.

The chain couples TRBV7-9 to TRBJ1-4; 7 positions agree with TRBD1. The CDR3 sequence is 14 residues long. Trimming took 8 bases from V and 3 from J; bases not matched to a gene: 6. The germline gives CDR1 SEHNR, CDR2 FQNEAQ (reference sequence). The CDR3 reads CASRSQGANEKLFF. DNA of the CDR3: TGTGCCAGCCGTAGCCAGGGGGCTAATGAAAAACTGTTTTTT.

V gene TRBV9 combines with J gene TRBJ2-1; the match to TRBD2 covers 7 bases. Trimming cost V 0 bases and J 9 bases; bases outside gene matches: 9. This CDR3 comprises 15 residues. From germline, CDR1 is SGDLS and CDR2 YYNGEE. The CDR3 sequence is CASSVAGTTLGEQFF. The CDR3 DNA reads as TGTGCCAGCAGCGTAGCGGGGACTACTCTCGGTGAGCAGTTCTTC.

In its sample, this clonotype was seen a few times. The chain joins TRBV12-3 or TRBV12-4 to TRBJ2-6, with D perhaps matching TRBD2 (5 bases). The CDR3 length is 14 residues. V gave up 5 bases and J gave up 0 bases, with 5 bases separating them. The CDR3 nucleotides are TGTGCCAGCAGTCGGGACTCTGGGGCCAACGTCCTGACTTTC. Translated: CASSRDSGANVLTF.

This clonotype was observed a few times. This chain joins TRBV10-3 and TRBJ2-5; perhaps D is TRBD1 or TRBD2 (5 bases each). Germline values: CDR1 ENHRY, CDR2 SYGVKD. V lost 10 bases, J lost 0 bases, and 12 bases lay in between. CDR3 length: 13 amino acids. This CDR3 is CATGTEYQETQYF. The CDR3, as DNA: TGTGCCACCGGGACGGAGTACCAAGAGACCCAGTACTTC.

The chain recombines TRBV9 with TRBJ2-1, with 10 bases identical to TRBD1. Per the germline V gene, CDR1 is SGDLS and CDR2 is YYNGEE. The CDR3 has 16 residues. The trim removed 0 bases at V and 1 base at J, leaving 1 base unmatched. The CDR3 region has the DNA TGTGCCAGCAGCGTAGAGGGACAGGGGTCCTACAATGAGCAGTTCTTC. Residues: CASSVEGQGSYNEQFF. Full variable domain (rest looked up from reference TRBV9 and TRBJ2-1): DSGVTQTPKHLITATGQRVTLRCSPRSGDLSVYWYQQSLDQGLQFLIQYYNGEERAKGNILERFSAQQFPDLHSELNLSSLELGDSALYFCASSVEGQGSYNEQFFGPGTRLTVL.

The chain links TRBV6-1 to TRBJ2-7, with D perhaps matching TRBD1 or TRBD2 (5 bases each). Germline assignment: CDR1 MNHNS and CDR2 SASEGT. Deletions cut 7 bases from V and 6 bases from J, with 13 bases between. The length of the CDR3 is 12 residues. The CDR3 region is CASNRLTGEQYF. The CDR3 DNA reads TGTGCCAGCAACCGACTAACAGGCGAGCAGTACTTC.

This chain uses TRBV28 with TRBJ2-5, with D possibly being TRBD1 (6 bases). Germline-derived CDR1 and CDR2 are MDHEN and SYDVKM. V was cut by 6 bases and J by 4 bases, with 12 bases left in between. The CDR3 is 13 residues long. CDR3 sequence: CASRRDTVETQYF. The CDR3 nucleotides are TGTGCCAGCAGACGGGACACCGTAGAGACCCAGTACTTC.

This clonotype was detected only a few times. The chain is built from TRBV12-3 or TRBV12-4 and TRBJ2-2; D remains unclear. The length of the CDR3 is 15 residues. V was cut by 7 bases and J by 0 bases, with 12 bases left in between. The CDR3 DNA reads TGTGCCAGCACCAATCAGAATACGAACACCGGGGAGCTGTTTTTT. It codes for CASTNQNTNTGELFF.

The chain is built from TRBV20-1 and TRBJ2-5; 8 bases are a match to TRBD1. Germline CDR1 is DFQATT and CDR2 is SNEGSKA (reference sequence). V was pared by 1 base and J by 5 bases, with 6 bases of the junction left unmatched. The CDR3 spans 14 residues. CDR3 sequence (DNA): TGCAGTGCTAGAGTGGACAGGGTTTGGGAGACCCAGTACTTC. It codes for CSARVDRVWETQYF.

This clonotype has a single count. The chain joins TRBV6-5 to TRBJ2-7, with 7 nucleotides matching TRBD2. CDR3 length equals 16 residues. V was pared by 0 bases and J by 4 bases, with 9 bases of the junction left unmatched. Germline-derived CDR1 and CDR2 are MNHEY and SVGAGI. DNA for the CDR3: TGTGCCAGCAGTTACTCGAATGGGGGAGGGTTTTACGAGCAGTACTTC. It yields the protein CASSYSNGGGFYEQYF.

A few counts support this clonotype. The rearrangement joins TRBV7-9 to TRBJ2-3, with TRBD1 matching 7 bases. Germline CDR1 SEHNR, CDR2 FQNEAQ (reference sequence). The CDR3 length is 16 residues. Germline trimming cut 1 base from V and 1 base from J; bases unmatched to any gene: 5. In DNA, the CDR3 is TGTGCCAGCAGCTTAGGTAAAGGGGGCCGCACAGATACGCAGTATTTT. Translation: CASSLGKGGRTDTQYF. Combining the CDR3 with reference TRBV7-9 and TRBJ2-3 gives the whole variable domain DTGVSQNPRHKITKRGQNVTFRCDPISEHNRLYWYRQTLGQGPEFLTYFQNEAQLEKSRLLSDRFSAERPKGSFSTLEIQRTEQGDSAMYLCASSLGKGGRTDTQYFGPGTRLTVL.

The rearrangement uses TRBV2 and TRBJ1-4, with D possibly being TRBD1 (5 bases). The length of the CDR3 is 15 residues. Trimming cost V 2 bases and J 5 bases, with 12 bases left between them. Germline values: CDR1 SNHLY, CDR2 FYNNEI. CDR3 loop: CASSEQRQGNEKLFF. The CDR3 DNA is TGTGCCAGCAGTGAACAAAGGCAGGGAAATGAAAAACTGTTTTTT. Filled out from reference TRBV2 and TRBJ1-4, the complete variable domain reads EPEVTQTPSHQVTQMGQEVILRCVPISNHLYFYWYRQILGQKVEFLVSFYNNEISEKSEIFDDQFSVERPDGSNFTLKIRSTKLEDSAMYFCASSEQRQGNEKLFFGSGTQLSVL.